There are a few counts of the clone carrying this T cell receptor delta chain. It differs at one base from a far larger clone, so likely a read error. The sample is drawn from a study of gamma-delta chains in newborns, infants, children. The overall study: Microbial exposure reportedly drives polyclonal innate γδ T cell expansion after birth.

The CDR3 covers 20 residues. CDR1 GEAIGNYY and CDR2 EKD come from the germline V gene. V shed 0 bases, J shed 0 bases, and the junction held 6 bases outside the gene matches. TCRdb re-processed the reads via CATT. The sample yields approximately 3,400 delta-chain clones, 1.3% seen once. The material sequenced was blood. The chain is built from TRDV2 and TRDJ3; 11 nucleotides agree with TRDD3. The receptor comes from a child who was a newborn, infant or young child, either healthy, febrile or measles-vaccinated (not recorded which). This CDR3 reads CACDTVLGDKGSWDTRQMFF. For the CDR3, the DNA is TGTGCCTGTGACACCGTACTGGGGGATAAAGGCTCCTGGGACACCCGACAGATGTTTTTC.